The 29 T cell receptor beta chains below come from one sample, sequenced in a study of T cells after posttransplantation cyclophosphamide. The method was immunoSEQ multiplex PCR; TCRdb's version includes in-frame clones alone and lacks a portion of them. Of some 9,000 clones listed, about 98% are singletons. The sequencing input was naive CD8+ T cells sorted from PBMCs. The source is a man aged 45-65 years in good health, CMV-negative, and a related stem cell transplant donor.

In nucleotides, the CDR3 is TGTGCCAGCAGTGAACTTAGCAGGGGTTTTAAAGAGACCCAGTACTTC. Translation gives CASSELSRGFKETQYF. This sequence joins TRBV2 and TRBJ2-5; perhaps TRBD1 as D (6 bases). Germline values: CDR1 SNHLY, CDR2 FYNNEI. The V gene lost 2 bases and the J gene lost 3 bases, with 16 bases spanning the gap. CDR3 length: 16 amino acids. The variable domain in full, with the rest retrieved from reference TRBV2 and TRBJ2-5, is EPEVTQTPSHQVTQMGQEVILRCVPISNHLYFYWYRQILGQKVEFLVSFYNNEISEKSEIFDDQFSVERPDGSNFTLKIRSTKLEDSAMYFCASSELSRGFKETQYFGPGTRLLVL.

This chain connects TRBV18 to TRBJ1-2; 9 bases are a match to TRBD1. The CDR3 has 16 amino acids. Germline V gene lookup returns CDR1 KGHSH and CDR2 LQKENI. V lost 3 bases to trimming and J lost 4 bases; unmatched junction nucleotides: 9. CDR3 sequence (DNA): TGTGCCAGCTCACCCGCCGGGACAGGGAGCTTCTATGGCTACACCTTC. Residues: CASSPAGTGSFYGYTF.

This clone has only one observation. The chain joins TRBV7-9 to TRBJ1-1, with D perhaps matching TRBD1 (6 bases). CDR1 is SEHNR, CDR2 FQNEAQ, per germline (reference sequence). This CDR3 comprises 15 residues. V was shortened by 7 bases and J by 2 bases, with 17 bases between the two germline ends. This chain's CDR3 is CASTQGWTVNTEAFF. As DNA, the CDR3 is TGTGCCAGCACCCAGGGATGGACAGTTAACACTGAAGCTTTCTTT.

The chain is built from TRBV27 and TRBJ2-7, with D unresolved. CDR3 length: 11 amino acids. Germline CDR1 is MNHEY and CDR2 is SMNVEV (reference sequence). Trimming left V 5 bases short and J 4 bases short, with 6 bases between. The CDR3 DNA is TGTGCCAGCAGTACACAGTACGAGCAGTACTTC. Translated, it gives CASSTQYEQYF.

The J gene is TRBJ1-1, the V gene TRBV7-3; D is ambiguous. Per the germline V gene, CDR1 is SGHTA and CDR2 is FQGTGA. Trimming stripped 2 bases from V and 4 bases from J, with 5 bases between. The CDR3 has 12 amino acids. CDR3 DNA: TGTGCCAGCAGCTTACCAGGCACTGAAGCTTTCTTT. Amino acids: CASSLPGTEAFF.

V usage is TRBV2 and J usage is TRBJ1-1, with TRBD1 as a possible D gene (5 bases). Deletions cut 5 bases from V and 0 bases from J, with 10 bases between. This CDR3 region has 14 residues. Germline loops: CDR1 SNHLY, CDR2 FYNNEI. The CDR3 region has the DNA TGTGCCAGCAGTCTGGCGGGGGTGAACACTGAAGCTTTCTTT. Amino acid sequence: CASSLAGVNTEAFF.

A remark on this clone: This specimen includes other DNA sequences encoding the same CDR3. The rearrangement links TRBV2 to TRBJ2-7, with D maybe TRBD2 (6 bases). This CDR3 spans 15 amino acids. Trimming removed 2 bases from V and 2 bases from J, with 13 bases in between. CDR1 is SNHLY and CDR2 is FYNNEI in the germline V gene. The CDR3, as DNA: TGTGCCAGCAGTGAACTAGCAGGAGGGCCCTACGAGCAGTACTTC. Its protein product is CASSELAGGPYEQYF.

The chain employs TRBV20-1 and TRBJ2-5; D is possibly TRBD2 (5 bases). Germline CDR1 reads DFQATT; CDR2 reads SNEGSKA (reference sequence). Trimming shortened V by 0 bases and J by 13 bases, and 12 bases separated the two germline ends. This CDR3 has 11 amino acids. The CDR3 sequence is CSARDRRDSYF. DNA for the CDR3: TGCAGTGCTAGAGACCGACGGGATTCGTACTTC.

Only one count was recorded for this clone. J is TRBJ1-1 and V is TRBV2, with a weak D call TRBD1 (5 bases). This CDR3 has 13 residues. The germline V gene encodes CDR1 SNHLY and CDR2 FYNNEI. V shed 8 bases and J shed 1 base, with 11 bases lying between them. The CDR3 sequence: CASEDQGNTEAFF. CDR3 nucleotide sequence: TGTGCCAGCGAGGACCAGGGGAACACTGAAGCTTTCTTT.

This chain uses TRBV2 with TRBJ2-7; 7 bases match TRBD1. V lost 6 bases to trimming and J lost 3 bases; unmatched junction nucleotides: 2. Per the germline V gene, CDR1 is SNHLY and CDR2 is FYNNEI. This CDR3 contains 12 residues. The CDR3 DNA is TGTGCCAGCAGAGGGGACAGCTACGAGCAGTACTTC. Translated: CASRGDSYEQYF.

The rearrangement links TRBV9 to TRBJ2-5; 9 nucleotides line up with TRBD1. The CDR3 runs to 16 residues. V shed 3 bases and J 1 base; nucleotides not matched to a gene: 7. Germline V gives CDR1 SGDLS, CDR2 YYNGEE. The CDR3 nucleotides read TGTGCCAGCAGCGAGGGACAGGGAGGGATCCAAGAGACCCAGTACTTC. Protein: CASSEGQGGIQETQYF.

This rearrangement joins TRBV2 to TRBJ2-7; 8 positions agree with TRBD1. CDR3 length: 13 residues. Germline lookup yields CDR1 SNHLY and CDR2 FYNNEI. Unmatched junction bases numbered 4, after V lost 5 bases and J lost 4 bases. CDR3 in DNA: TGTGCCAGCAGTCAGGGGGCGGGGTACGAGCAGTACTTC. Translating gives CASSQGAGYEQYF.

On this clone itself: Other DNA sequences in this specimen translate into the identical CDR3. The genes are TRBV9 and TRBJ1-6; tentatively, D is TRBD1 (5 bases). The CDR3 is 16 residues long. Per germline, CDR1 SGDLS and CDR2 YYNGEE. Trimming shortened V by 0 bases and J by 1 base, and 8 bases separated the two germline ends. The chain's CDR3 is CASSVGQGSYNSPLHF. CDR3 sequence (DNA): TGTGCCAGCAGCGTAGGTCAGGGATCCTATAATTCACCCCTCCACTTT. The full variable domain, rest sourced from reference TRBV9 and TRBJ1-6, is DSGVTQTPKHLITATGQRVTLRCSPRSGDLSVYWYQQSLDQGLQFLIQYYNGEERAKGNILERFSAQQFPDLHSELNLSSLELGDSALYFCASSVGQGSYNSPLHFGNGTRLTVT.

The chain employs TRBV27 and TRBJ2-1, with 12 nucleotides matching TRBD2. The CDR3 extends over 15 amino acids. CDR1 is MNHEY and CDR2 is SMNVEV in the germline V gene (reference sequence). J was trimmed by 6 bases and V by 5 bases; bases with no gene match: 5. CDR3 in amino acids: CASSPASGGANEQFF. In nucleotides, the CDR3 is TGTGCCAGCAGTCCAGCTAGCGGGGGGGCCAATGAGCAGTTCTTC.

This chain connects TRBV29-1 to TRBJ2-7; the match to TRBD2 covers 14 bases. This CDR3 region has 16 residues. With 4 bases clipped from V and 0 bases from J, the junction kept 5 bases outside the gene matches. Germline CDR1 is SQVTM and CDR2 is ANQGSEA. The CDR3 DNA reads TGCAGCGTTGTACCCGGGACTAGCGGGAGCTCCTACGAGCAGTACTTC. It encodes CSVVPGTSGSSYEQYF.

The chain employs TRBV27 and TRBJ2-7; possible D gene TRBD2, 5 bases. With 2 bases removed from V and 5 bases from J, the gap between germline ends came to 13 bases. This CDR3 has 14 residues. Germline-derived CDR1 and CDR2 are MNHEY and SMNVEV (reference sequence). The DNA of the CDR3 is TGTGCCAGCAGTTTAGGCGGAGGTAGGGACGAGCAGTACTTC. Its translation is CASSLGGGRDEQYF.

The genes are TRBV6-6 and TRBJ1-3; D uncertain. The germline CDR1 and CDR2 sequences are MNHNY and SVGAGI (reference sequence). V gave up 6 bases and J gave up 5 bases, with 8 bases separating them. This CDR3 has 12 residues. This chain's CDR3 is CASRSMRNTIYF. CDR3 in DNA: TGTGCCAGCAGGTCTATGCGAAACACCATATATTTT.

The rearrangement links TRBV5-6 to TRBJ1-2, with D possibly TRBD1 on 5 matching bases. Trimming took 0 bases from V and 3 from J, leaving 6 bases between them. The CDR3 runs 13 residues. Germline V gene sequence: CDR1 SGHDT, CDR2 YYEEEE. CDR3 loop: CASSLGDYYGYTF. The CDR3 nucleotides read TGTGCCAGCAGCTTGGGGGACTACTATGGCTACACCTTC.

This chain joins TRBV18 and TRBJ1-1; TRBD1 is a possible D gene (6 bases). CDR3 length equals 18 residues. Between the trimmed V and J ends, which lost 2 bases and 0 bases, there was a span of 19 bases. In germline, CDR1 is KGHSH, CDR2 LQKENI. The CDR3 region has the DNA TGTGCCAGCTCACCAGATTCCCAGAAGGGACATTTGAACACTGAAGCTTTCTTT. It translates to CASSPDSQKGHLNTEAFF.

The chain carries TRBV5-6 and TRBJ1-5; TRBD1 aligns across 8 bases. The CDR3 contains 16 residues. The germline V gene encodes CDR1 SGHDT and CDR2 YYEEEE. J lost 6 bases, V lost 0 bases, and 8 bases had no gene match. The DNA for the CDR3 is TGTGCCAGCAGCTTGGCTGGACAGGGTTTGGGTCAGCCCCAGCATTTT. This translates into CASSLAGQGLGQPQHF. The full variable domain, its missing parts supplied by reference TRBV5-6 and TRBJ1-5, is DAGVTQSPTHLIKTRGQQVTLRCSPKSGHDTVSWYQQALGQGPQFIFQYYEEEERQRGNFPDRFSGHQFPNYSSELNVNALLLGDSALYLCASSLAGQGLGQPQHFGDGTRLSIL.

The rearrangement joins TRBV9 to TRBJ2-1; 14 bases are shared with TRBD2. This CDR3 has 15 amino acids. V dropped 3 bases and J dropped 6; count of bases not matched to a gene: 2. Germline loops: CDR1 SGDLS, CDR2 YYNGEE. CDR3 loop: CASSAGTSGSNEQFF. In DNA form, the CDR3 reads TGTGCCAGCAGCGCCGGGACTAGCGGGAGCAATGAGCAGTTCTTC.

The gene calls are TRBV7-3 and TRBJ2-1; D gene unclear. The CDR3 runs 13 residues. Germline V lookup: CDR1 SGHTA, CDR2 FQGTGA. The germline V and J ends were trimmed by 0 bases and 9 bases, with 9 bases remaining between them. Written as DNA, the CDR3 is TGTGCCAGCAGCTTAACCCAGAGGAGTGAGCAGTTCTTC. It codes for CASSLTQRSEQFF. Drawing the rest from reference TRBV7-3 and TRBJ2-1, the complete variable domain is GAGVSQTPSNKVTEKGKYVELRCDPISGHTALYWYRQSLGQGPEFLIYFQGTGAADDSGLPNDRFFAVRPEGSVSTLKIQRTERGDSAVYLCASSLTQRSEQFFGPGTRLTVL.

The rearrangement links TRBV5-1 to TRBJ1-2; D gene ambiguous. Germline-derived CDR1 and CDR2 are SGHRS and YFSETQ. V lost 4 bases, J lost 5 bases, and 15 bases lay in between. This CDR3 is 14 amino acids long. CDR3 nucleotide sequence: TGCGCCAGCAGCCTGGCTCCGGAGGCTTATGGCTACACCTTC. This sequence encodes CASSLAPEAYGYTF. The variable domain in full, completed from reference TRBV5-1 and TRBJ1-2, reads KAGVTQTPRYLIKTRGQQVTLSCSPISGHRSVSWYQQTPGQGLQFLFEYFSETQRNKGNFPGRFSGRQFSNSRSEMNVSTLELGDSALYLCASSLAPEAYGYTFGSGTRLTVV.

The chain has TRBV6-6 and TRBJ2-4; D gene ambiguous. With 7 bases removed from V and 2 bases from J, the gap between germline ends came to 9 bases. The CDR3 sequence is 13 residues long. Germline-derived CDR1 and CDR2 are MNHNY and SVGAGI (reference sequence). The CDR3 loop reads CASIAESKNIQYF. For the CDR3, the DNA is TGTGCCAGCATCGCGGAATCCAAAAACATTCAGTACTTC.

The chain uses TRBV5-8 and TRBJ2-3; 9 bases agree with TRBD1. The CDR3 is 14 residues long. Germline V lookup: CDR1 SGHTS, CDR2 YDEGEE. With V trimmed by 5 bases and J by 3 bases, 4 bases remained unmatched. In DNA form, the CDR3 reads TGTGCCAGCAGTACCGGGACAGGGACAGATACGCAGTATTTT. The encoded protein is CASSTGTGTDTQYF.

The CDR3 nucleotides read TGTGCCAGCAGCTTAACTACATCAGATACGCAGTATTTT. Residues: CASSLTTSDTQYF. The chain joins TRBV7-3 to TRBJ2-3; unclear D gene. V lost 0 bases, J lost 4 bases, and 5 bases lay in between. CDR3 length: 13 amino acids. Germline V CDR1 and CDR2: SGHTA, FQGTGA. Complete variable domain (other parts from reference TRBV7-3 and TRBJ2-3): GAGVSQTPSNKVTEKGKYVELRCDPISGHTALYWYRQSLGQGPEFLIYFQGTGAADDSGLPNDRFFAVRPEGSVSTLKIQRTERGDSAVYLCASSLTTSDTQYFGPGTRLTVL.

The CDR3 DNA reads as TGTGCCAGCAGCTTTGGGCGGGGCACCGGGGAGCTGTTTTTT. It encodes CASSFGRGTGELFF. The chain employs TRBV9 and TRBJ2-2, with D perhaps matching TRBD2 (6 bases). V was trimmed by 4 bases and J by 4 bases, leaving 11 bases between them. The CDR3 loop spans 14 amino acids. Germline-derived CDR1 and CDR2 are SGDLS and YYNGEE. Full variable domain (remainder filled in from reference TRBV9 and TRBJ2-2): DSGVTQTPKHLITATGQRVTLRCSPRSGDLSVYWYQQSLDQGLQFLIQYYNGEERAKGNILERFSAQQFPDLHSELNLSSLELGDSALYFCASSFGRGTGELFFGEGSRLTVL.

The V and J genes are TRBV25-1 and TRBJ2-3, with 8 positions matching TRBD1. CDR3 length equals 14 residues. The ends lost 7 bases at V and 0 bases at J; junction bases unmatched: 3. Germline loops: CDR1 MGHDK, CDR2 SYGVNS. CDR3 protein: CASTGTGSTDTQYF. CDR3 DNA sequence: TGTGCCAGCACCGGGACAGGTAGCACAGATACGCAGTATTTT.

The chain joins TRBV9 to TRBJ2-7, with D possibly being TRBD2 (5 bases). Trimming took 2 bases from V and 2 from J, leaving 11 bases between them. CDR3 size: 14 residues. Germline CDR1 and CDR2: SGDLS and YYNGEE. The CDR3 DNA sequence: TGTGCCAGCAGCGTGGCAGCGGAAACCTACGAGCAGTACTTC. Translation gives CASSVAAETYEQYF.